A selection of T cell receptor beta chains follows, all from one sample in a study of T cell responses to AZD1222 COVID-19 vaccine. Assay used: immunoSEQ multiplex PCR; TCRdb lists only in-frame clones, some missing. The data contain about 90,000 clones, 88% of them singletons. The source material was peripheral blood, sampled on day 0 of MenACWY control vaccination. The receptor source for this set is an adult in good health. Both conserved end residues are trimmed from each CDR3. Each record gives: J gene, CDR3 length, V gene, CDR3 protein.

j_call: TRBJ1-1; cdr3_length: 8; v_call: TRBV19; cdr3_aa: GGMNTEAF
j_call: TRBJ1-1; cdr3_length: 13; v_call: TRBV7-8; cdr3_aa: ASSLVSDPGTEAF
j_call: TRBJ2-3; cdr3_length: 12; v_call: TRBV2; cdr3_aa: ARGTSGSTDTQY
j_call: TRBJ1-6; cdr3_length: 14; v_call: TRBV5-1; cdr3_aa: ASSLSSGQGSSPLH
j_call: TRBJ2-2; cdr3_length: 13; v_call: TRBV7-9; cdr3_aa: ASSSQGAYTGELF
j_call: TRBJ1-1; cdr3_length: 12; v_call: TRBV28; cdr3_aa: ASSFGQLNTEAF
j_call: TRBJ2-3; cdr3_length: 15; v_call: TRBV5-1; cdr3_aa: ASSLGLSGGARDTQY
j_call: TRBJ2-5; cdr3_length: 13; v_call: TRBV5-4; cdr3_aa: ASSLAGGVVETQY
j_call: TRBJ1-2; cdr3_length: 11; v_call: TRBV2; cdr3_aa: ASWGDRVYGYT
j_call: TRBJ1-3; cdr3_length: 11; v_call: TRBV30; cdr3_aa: AFTGSSGNTIY
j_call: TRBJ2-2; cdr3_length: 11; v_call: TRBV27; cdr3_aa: ASSNLGTGELF
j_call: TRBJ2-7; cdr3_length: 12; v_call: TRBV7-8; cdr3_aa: ASSLERVSYEQY
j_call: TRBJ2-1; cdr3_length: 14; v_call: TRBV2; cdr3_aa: ASSEPGQGAGNEQF
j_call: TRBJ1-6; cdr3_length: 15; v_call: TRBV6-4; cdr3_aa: ASRFTSGTAYNSPLH
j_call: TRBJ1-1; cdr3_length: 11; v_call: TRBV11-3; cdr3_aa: ASSEGGNTEAF
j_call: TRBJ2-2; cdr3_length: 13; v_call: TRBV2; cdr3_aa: ASKIAGLNTGELF
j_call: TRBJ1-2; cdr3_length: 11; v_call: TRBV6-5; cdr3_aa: ASGVEWDYGYT
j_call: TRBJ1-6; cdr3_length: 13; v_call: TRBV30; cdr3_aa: AWHPDRGVGSPLH
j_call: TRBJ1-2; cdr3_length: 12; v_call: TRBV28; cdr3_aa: ASSLPTGDYGYT
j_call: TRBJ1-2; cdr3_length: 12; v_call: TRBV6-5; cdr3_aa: ASSYSARPEGYT
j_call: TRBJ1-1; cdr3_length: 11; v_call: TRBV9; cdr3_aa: ASSPRVNTEAF
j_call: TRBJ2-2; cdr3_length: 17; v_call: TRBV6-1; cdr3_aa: ASSEPGLAGGRGTGELF
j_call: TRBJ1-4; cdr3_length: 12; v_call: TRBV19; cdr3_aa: ASRAGTVNEKLF
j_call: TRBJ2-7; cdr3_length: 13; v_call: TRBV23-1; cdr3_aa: ASRKSGAEAYEQY
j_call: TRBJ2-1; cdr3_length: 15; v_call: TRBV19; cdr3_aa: ASSITRGQGSYNEQF
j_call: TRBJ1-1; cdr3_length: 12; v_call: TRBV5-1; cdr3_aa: ASSLVQGWPEAF
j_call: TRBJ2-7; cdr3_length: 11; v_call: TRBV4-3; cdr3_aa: ASSQDLGGEQY
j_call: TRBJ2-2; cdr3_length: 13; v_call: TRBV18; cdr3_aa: ATTPDRTNTGELF
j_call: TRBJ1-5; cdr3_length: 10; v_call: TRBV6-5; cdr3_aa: ASTGSNQPQH
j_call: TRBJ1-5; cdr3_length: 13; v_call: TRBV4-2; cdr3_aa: ASSQEGSSVQPQH